The 3 T cell receptor beta chains below come from one sample, sequenced in a study of blood T cell repertoires in COVID-19. The table came from immunoSEQ multiplex PCR; TCRdb's copy has only in-frame clones and leaves some out. The table lists 200,000 to 300,000 clones, approximately 85% of them singletons. Sequenced input: peripheral blood. Every receptor here comes from a woman in her thirties with acute or convalescent COVID-19.

V usage is TRBV7-8 and J usage is TRBJ2-2; 12 bases match TRBD2. The V gene end was trimmed by 6 bases and the J gene end by 6 bases; junction bases not matched to a gene: 2. Germline loops: CDR1 SGHVS, CDR2 FQNEAQ. The length of the CDR3 is 14 residues. CDR3 amino acids: CASRTSGSSGELFF. The CDR3 nucleotides read TGTGCCAGCAGGACTAGCGGGAGCTCCGGGGAGCTGTTTTTT.

This chain connects TRBV7-2 to TRBJ2-1, with a weak D call TRBD2 (5 bases). There are 13 residues in the CDR3. Germline CDR1 reads SGHTA; CDR2 reads FQGNSA. Trimming removed 6 bases at V and 10 bases at J, with 16 bases between. CDR3 in DNA: TGTGCCAGCAGGGAGGTGGGAGCCGGAGAGCAGTTCTTC. Protein: CASREVGAGEQFF. The full variable domain, in which reference TRBV7-2 and TRBJ2-1 provide the parts outside the CDR3, is GAGVSQSPSNKVTEKGKDVELRCDPISGHTALYWYRQSLGQGLEFLIYFQGNSAPDKSGLPSDRFSAERTGGSVSTLTIQRTQQEDSAVYLCASREVGAGEQFFGPGTRLTVL.

The rearrangement links TRBV6-1 to TRBJ2-7, with 9 bases matching TRBD1. Germline V lookup: CDR1 MNHNS, CDR2 SASEGT. The V segment lost 1 base and the J segment 2 bases; nucleotides outside the gene matches: 3. The CDR3 is made up of 15 amino acids. CDR3 DNA: TGTGCCAGCAGTGAAGGGGGGACAGGGACCTACGAGCAGTACTTC. Its protein is CASSEGGTGTYEQYF.